This T cell receptor beta chain was sequenced during a study of blood T cell repertoires in COVID-19. Study-level background: The United States, Italy and Spain supplied acute and convalescent COVID-19 samples.

Original data processing: Nucleated cell number was recorded as an estimate derived from reference gene primer amplification. Method: immunoSEQ multiplex PCR; TCRdb's copy keeps in-frame clones and lacks some. Clonal size and the V and J genes are those of that table, whereas D and trimming came from the DNA. The repertoire includes approximately 100,000 clones, over 75% of them detected once, and roughly 10% sits in the top ten. The TCR sequence derives from a woman aged 25-40 years with acute or convalescent COVID-19. Sequences were obtained from peripheral blood.

For the CDR3, the DNA is TGTGCCAGCAGTTTACGGCAGGACTACAATGAGCAGTTCTTC. This translates into CASSLRQDYNEQFF. The J gene is TRBJ2-1, the V gene TRBV28; D call uncertain. Between the trimmed V and J ends, which lost 2 bases and 3 bases, there was a span of 8 bases. Germline V gene sequence: CDR1 MDHEN, CDR2 SYDVKM. The CDR3 sequence is 14 residues long.